What follows describes a single T cell receptor beta chain. Its antigen is unidentified. The data were taken from a study of T cell responses to AZD1222 COVID-19 vaccine. Study context: Analyses pooled second doses at about 4 or about 12 weeks.

The protocol was immunoSEQ multiplex PCR, while the TCRdb copy is restricted to in-frame clones and leaves out a portion. The table records more than 150,000 clones, about nine tenths of them present only once. Overall study results and limits: Possibly, clonal diversity was underestimated; donors were largely white British and included more females.

Germline values: CDR1 SGHTA, CDR2 FQGNSA. This CDR3 has 16 residues. V was clipped by 5 bases and J by 4 bases; unmatched bases: 12. The receptor was isolated from an adult in good health. This material consisted of peripheral blood, taken on day 0 of AZD1222 vaccination. V and J are TRBV7-2 and TRBJ1-1, with 8 positions matching TRBD1. The CDR3 protein is CASSIALQGAGTEAFF. CDR3 nucleotides: TGTGCCAGCAGCATCGCCCTCCAGGGGGCGGGCACTGAAGCTTTCTTT.